This T cell receptor (beta chain) derives from a study of blood T cell repertoires in COVID-19. Germline CDR1 reads KGHSH; CDR2 reads LQKENI. The CDR3 runs 13 residues. J was trimmed by 3 bases and V by 4 bases; bases with no gene match: 2. This clone appeared a single time. The same CDR3 can be traced to other DNA sequences in this sample. Clones were read by immunoSEQ multiplex PCR, and TCRdb kept only the in-frame ones, dropping some. This sample has 300,000 to 450,000 clones, with 81% found just once. This TCR was recovered from a human donor with acute or convalescent COVID-19. The donor label of this sample is uncertain. The rearrangement joins TRBV18 to TRBJ1-2; 7 bases are a match to TRBD1. Sequencing was carried out using peripheral blood. The chain's CDR3 is CASSQGQDYGYTF. The CDR3 DNA reads as TGTGCCAGCTCACAAGGACAGGACTATGGCTACACCTTC. Supplemented by reference TRBV18 and TRBJ1-2, the full variable domain reads NAGVMQNPRHLVRRRGQEARLRCSPMKGHSHVYWYRQLPEEGLKFMVYLQKENIIDESGMPKERFSAEFPKEGPSILRIQQVVRGDSAAYFCASSQGQDYGYTFGSGTRLTVV.